This T cell receptor beta chain originates from a study of blood T cell repertoires in COVID-19. The overall study: In each case, the material was cDNA or gDNA derived from T cells, B-cell-depleted T cells, or PBMCs.

This clone is labeled medium-sized (0.01 to 0.1%). CDR3 length: 14 residues. CDR1 and CDR2 (germline): SGHDN, FVKESK. Deletions cut 0 bases from V and 7 bases from J, with 12 bases between. The authors' processing: Amplification with reference gene primers provided the estimates of nucleated cell counts. TCRdb's table, derived via immunoSEQ multiplex PCR, lists solely in-frame clones and lacks some. That table furnishes V, J and clone size, whereas the DNA furnished D and trimming. This sample yields some 60,000 clones, of which approximately 80% are seen a single time; roughly 7% belongs to the top ten.

The clonotype originates from a man aged 55 to 70 with acute or convalescent COVID-19. This chain joins TRBV14 and TRBJ1-2, with D unclear. Sample: peripheral blood. For the CDR3, the DNA is TGTGCCAGCAGCCAAGACACCAGGTTTTTTGGCTACACCTTC. Translated, it gives CASSQDTRFFGYTF.